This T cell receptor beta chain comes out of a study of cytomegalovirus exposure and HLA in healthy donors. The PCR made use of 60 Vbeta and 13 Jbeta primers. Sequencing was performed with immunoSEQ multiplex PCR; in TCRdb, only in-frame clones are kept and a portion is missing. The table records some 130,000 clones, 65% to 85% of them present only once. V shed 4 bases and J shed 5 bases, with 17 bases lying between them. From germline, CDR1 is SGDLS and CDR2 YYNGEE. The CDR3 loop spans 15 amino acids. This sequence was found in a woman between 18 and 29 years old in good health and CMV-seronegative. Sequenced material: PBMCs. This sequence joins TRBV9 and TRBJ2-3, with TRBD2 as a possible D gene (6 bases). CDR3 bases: TGTGCCAGCAGCCCGCGGGGCCGCTTTCAAGATACGCAGTATTTT. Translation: CASSPRGRFQDTQYF.